The sequence of this T cell receptor beta chain was determined in a study of CD4 T cells in relation to SARS-CoV-2 and coronaviruses. Profiled with immunoSEQ multiplex PCR; TCRdb holds only in-frame clones, not every one. The data contain tens of thousands of clones, 77% of them singletons. On this clone: Antigen unknown.

There are 15 residues in the CDR3. Germline-derived CDR1 and CDR2 are MNHEY and SVGAGI. Trimming removed 8 bases at V and 7 bases at J, with 20 bases between. J is TRBJ2-2 and V is TRBV6-5; possible D gene TRBD2, 7 bases. The sequence was collected from an adult with COVID-19. Source material: memory CD4+ T cells from PBMCs, cultured in vitro. The CDR3 here is CASGRGSSVVGELFF. The DNA of the CDR3 is TGTGCCAGCGGGAGGGGGTCATCGGTGGTCGGGGAGCTGTTTTTT.